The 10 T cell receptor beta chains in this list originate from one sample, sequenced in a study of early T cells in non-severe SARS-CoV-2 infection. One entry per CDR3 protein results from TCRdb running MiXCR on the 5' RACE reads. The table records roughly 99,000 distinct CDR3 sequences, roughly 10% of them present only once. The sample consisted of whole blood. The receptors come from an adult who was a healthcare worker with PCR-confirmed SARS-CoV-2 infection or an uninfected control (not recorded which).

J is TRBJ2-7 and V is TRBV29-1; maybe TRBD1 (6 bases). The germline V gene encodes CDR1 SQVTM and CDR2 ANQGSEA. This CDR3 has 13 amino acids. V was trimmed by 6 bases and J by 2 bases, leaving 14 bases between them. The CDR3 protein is CSVTRAGAYEQYF. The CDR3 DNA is TGCAGCGTGACCCGGGCAGGGGCCTACGAGCAGTACTTC.

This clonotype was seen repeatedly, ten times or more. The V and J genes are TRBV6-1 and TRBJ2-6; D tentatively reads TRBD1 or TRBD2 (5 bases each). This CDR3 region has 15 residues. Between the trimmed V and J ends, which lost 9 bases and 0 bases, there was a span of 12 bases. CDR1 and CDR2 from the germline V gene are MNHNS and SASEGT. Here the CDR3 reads CASEGSISGANVLTF. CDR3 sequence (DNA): TGTGCCAGTGAGGGGTCAATCTCTGGGGCCAACGTCCTGACTTTC.

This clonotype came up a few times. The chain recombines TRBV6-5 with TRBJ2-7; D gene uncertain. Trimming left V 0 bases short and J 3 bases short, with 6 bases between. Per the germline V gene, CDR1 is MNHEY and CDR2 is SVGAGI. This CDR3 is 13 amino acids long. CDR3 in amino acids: CASSYSDIYEQYF. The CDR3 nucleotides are TGTGCCAGCAGTTACTCAGACATCTACGAGCAGTACTTC.

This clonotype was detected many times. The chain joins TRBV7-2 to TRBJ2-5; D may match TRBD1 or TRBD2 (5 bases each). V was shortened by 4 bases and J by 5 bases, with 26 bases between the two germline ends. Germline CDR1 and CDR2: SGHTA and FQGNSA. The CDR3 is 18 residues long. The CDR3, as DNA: TGTGCCAGCAGCTCCTTGTTCAAACCAGGGTATAGGAGGGAGACCCAGTACTTC. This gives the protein CASSSLFKPGYRRETQYF. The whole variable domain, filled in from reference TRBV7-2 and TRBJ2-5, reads GAGVSQSPSNKVTEKGKDVELRCDPISGHTALYWYRQSLGQGLEFLIYFQGNSAPDKSGLPSDRFSAERTGGSVSTLTIQRTQQEDSAVYLCASSSLFKPGYRRETQYFGPGTRLLVL.

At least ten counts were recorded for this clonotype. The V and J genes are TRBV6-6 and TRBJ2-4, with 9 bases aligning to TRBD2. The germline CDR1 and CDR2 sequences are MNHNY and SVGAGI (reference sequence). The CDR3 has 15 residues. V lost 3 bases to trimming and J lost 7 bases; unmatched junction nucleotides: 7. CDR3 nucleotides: TGTGCCAGCAGTTATGGGGTCACTAGCGGGAACATTCAGTACTTC. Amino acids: CASSYGVTSGNIQYF.

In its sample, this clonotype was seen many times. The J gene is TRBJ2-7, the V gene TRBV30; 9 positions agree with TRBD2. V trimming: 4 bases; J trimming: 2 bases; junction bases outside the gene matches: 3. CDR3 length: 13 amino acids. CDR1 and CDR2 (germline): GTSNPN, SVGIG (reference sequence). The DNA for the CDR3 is TGTGCCTGGACGACTAGCGGTGCCTACGAGCAGTACTTC. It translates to CAWTTSGAYEQYF.

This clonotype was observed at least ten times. The CDR3 here is CASPSGCGSANEQFF. DNA of the CDR3: TGTGCCAGCCCCTCGGGGTGCGGGAGCGCTAATGAGCAGTTCTTC. J is TRBJ2-1 and V is TRBV7-7; TRBD2 aligns across 7 bases. This CDR3 comprises 15 residues. The germline V gene has CDR1 SSHAT and CDR2 FNYEAQ (reference sequence). V shed 8 bases, J shed 7 bases, and the junction held 14 bases outside the gene matches.

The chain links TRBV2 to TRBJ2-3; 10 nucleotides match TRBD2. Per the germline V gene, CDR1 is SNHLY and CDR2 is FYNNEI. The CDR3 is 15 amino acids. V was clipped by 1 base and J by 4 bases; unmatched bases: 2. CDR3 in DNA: TGTGCCAGCAGTGAAGAAGCGGGAGGGCCAGATACGCAGTATTTT. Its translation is CASSEEAGGPDTQYF.

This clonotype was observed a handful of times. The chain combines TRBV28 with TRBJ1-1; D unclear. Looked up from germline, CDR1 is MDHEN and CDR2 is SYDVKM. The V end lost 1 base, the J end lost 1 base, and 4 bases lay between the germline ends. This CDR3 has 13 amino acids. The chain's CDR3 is CASSLSQNTEAFF. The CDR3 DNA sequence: TGTGCCAGCAGTTTATCTCAGAACACTGAAGCTTTCTTT.

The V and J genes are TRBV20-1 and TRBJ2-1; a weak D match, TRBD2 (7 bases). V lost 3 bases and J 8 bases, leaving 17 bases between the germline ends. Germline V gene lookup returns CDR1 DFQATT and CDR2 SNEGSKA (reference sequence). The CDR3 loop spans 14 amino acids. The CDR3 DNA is TGCAGTGCTAGTGGTCGAGCGGGACAATATGAGCAGTTCTTC. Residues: CSASGRAGQYEQFF.